One and the same sample provided the 31 T cell receptor beta chains below, sequenced in a study of cytomegalovirus exposure and HLA in healthy donors. TCRdb's copy holds only in-frame clones and misses some; the assay was immunoSEQ multiplex PCR. The data hold around 220,000 clones, with approximately 86% observed a single time. The sample consisted of PBMCs. The receptor source for this set is a woman aged 18-29 years in good health and CMV-seronegative.

On this clone itself: Other DNA sequences in the sample encode the same CDR3. The chain recombines TRBV28 with TRBJ2-7; D uncertain. With 3 bases removed from V and 3 bases from J, the gap between germline ends came to 6 bases. The CDR3 is made up of 12 amino acids. CDR1 and CDR2 (germline): MDHEN, SYDVKM. The CDR3 DNA sequence: TGTGCCAGCAGTTTCTCTTACTACGAGCAGTACTTC. Translating gives CASSFSYYEQYF.

A single count supports this clone. V and J are TRBV5-4 and TRBJ2-3; TRBD2 matches 9 bases. J lost 3 bases, V lost 4 bases, and 9 bases had no gene match. The CDR3 totals 16 residues. Germline-derived CDR1 and CDR2 are SGHNT and YYREEE (reference sequence). The CDR3 loop reads CASSPNLGLATDTQYF. The DNA of the CDR3 is TGTGCCAGCAGCCCGAACCTGGGACTAGCAACAGATACGCAGTATTTT. Full variable domain (outside the CDR3, taken from reference TRBV5-4 and TRBJ2-3): ETGVTQSPTHLIKTRGQQVTLRCSSQSGHNTVSWYQQALGQGPQFIFQYYREEENGRGNFPPRFSGLQFPNYSSELNVNALELDDSALYLCASSPNLGLATDTQYFGPGTRLTVL.

This sequence joins TRBV9 and TRBJ2-1, with D maybe TRBD1 (6 bases). Trimming pared 3 bases from V and 3 bases from J, leaving 13 bases between. Per the germline V gene, CDR1 is SGDLS and CDR2 is YYNGEE. CDR3 length: 15 amino acids. DNA for the CDR3: TGTGCCAGCAGCGGTGAGTGGGACAACTACAATGAGCAGTTCTTC. This translates into CASSGEWDNYNEQFF.

This sequence joins TRBV10-1 and TRBJ2-1; 14 nucleotides agree with TRBD2. The ends lost 6 bases at V and 10 bases at J; junction bases unmatched: 14. Per the germline V gene, CDR1 is WNHNN and CDR2 is SYGVQD (reference sequence). The CDR3 totals 17 residues. The CDR3 sequence: CASRSPPGLAGVNEQFF. In DNA, the CDR3 is TGCGCCAGCAGAAGCCCCCCGGGACTAGCGGGAGTCAACGAGCAGTTCTTC.

The chain has TRBV28 and TRBJ2-7; D gene ambiguous. The length of the CDR3 is 15 residues. CDR1 and CDR2 (germline): MDHEN, SYDVKM. Deletions cut 2 bases from V and 0 bases from J, with 11 bases between. CDR3 DNA: TGTGCCAGCAGTTTAGGTCCCCTGAGCTCCTACGAGCAGTACTTC. Translated, it gives CASSLGPLSSYEQYF.

The chain combines TRBV9 with TRBJ2-7; 13 bases fit TRBD2. The V gene's germline CDR1 is SGDLS and CDR2 YYNGEE. V shed 5 bases, J shed 5 bases, and the junction held 4 bases outside the gene matches. The CDR3 length is 14 residues. The CDR3 bases are TGTGCCAGCAGTGGGACTAGCGGGGTACACGAGCAGTACTTC. Its protein is CASSGTSGVHEQYF.

The V call is TRBV6-5, the J call TRBJ2-5; perhaps TRBD1 as D (6 bases). Germline V CDR1 and CDR2: MNHEY, SVGAGI. CDR3 length equals 16 residues. V lost 3 bases and J lost 2, with 16 bases in between. The CDR3 reads CASSYTARGFQETQYF. CDR3 nucleotide sequence: TGTGCCAGCAGTTATACCGCCAGGGGCTTTCAAGAGACCCAGTACTTC.

V gene TRBV7-2 combines with J gene TRBJ1-5, with 7 bases lining up with TRBD1. Germline CDR1 reads SGHTA; CDR2 reads FQGNSA. J lost 4 bases, V lost 5 bases, and 8 bases had no gene match. This CDR3 is 15 amino acids long. The CDR3 DNA is TGTGCCAGCAGCCTGCGACAGGGCCTAAATCAGCCCCAGCATTTT. This encodes CASSLRQGLNQPQHF.

This clone has only one observation. The V and J genes are TRBV4-1 and TRBJ2-1; TRBD1 agrees at 7 bases. The ends lost 2 bases at V and 7 bases at J; junction bases unmatched: 11. Germline lookup yields CDR1 MGHRA and CDR2 YSYEKL. This CDR3 comprises 16 residues. The CDR3 sequence is CASSQSTGERWNEQFF. In DNA form, the CDR3 reads TGCGCCAGCAGCCAATCTACAGGGGAGCGGTGGAATGAGCAGTTCTTC.

This clone was counted once. The J gene is TRBJ2-3, the V gene TRBV15, with 9 bases identical to TRBD1. Germline lookup yields CDR1 LNHNV and CDR2 YYDKDF (reference sequence). The CDR3 runs 15 residues. With 3 bases clipped from V and 6 bases from J, the junction kept 7 bases outside the gene matches. This CDR3 is CATSRGDRDEDTQYF. The DNA of the CDR3 is TGTGCCACCAGCAGGGGGGACAGGGACGAGGATACGCAGTATTTT.

This sequence joins TRBV11-2 and TRBJ2-7; 14 nucleotides agree with TRBD2. V shed 4 bases, J shed 2 bases, and the junction held 4 bases outside the gene matches. This CDR3 spans 16 amino acids. Germline V gene sequence: CDR1 SGHAT, CDR2 FQNNGV. Here the CDR3 reads CASSSLTSGRAYEQYF. Written as DNA, the CDR3 is TGTGCCAGCAGCTCTCTGACTAGCGGGAGGGCCTACGAGCAGTACTTC.

This rearrangement joins TRBV15 to TRBJ1-3; D may be TRBD1 (5 bases). Germline loops: CDR1 LNHNV, CDR2 YYDKDF (reference sequence). Trimming stripped 5 bases from V and 4 bases from J, with 18 bases between. CDR3 length: 16 amino acids. Here the CDR3 DNA reads TGTGCCACCAGCGTCTCCGGGGGGTCTATAGGAAACACCATATATTTT. Translated: CATSVSGGSIGNTIYF. Full variable domain (missing parts from reference TRBV15 and TRBJ1-3): DAMVIQNPRYQVTQFGKPVTLSCSQTLNHNVMYWYQQKSSQAPKLLFHYYDKDFNNEADTPDNFQSRRPNTSFCFLDIRSPGLGDTAMYLCATSVSGGSIGNTIYFGEGSWLTVV.

This chain uses TRBV19 with TRBJ2-1, with TRBD2 matching 8 bases. Germline loops: CDR1 LNHDA, CDR2 SQIVND (reference sequence). V shed 5 bases and J 2 bases; nucleotides not matched to a gene: 8. The CDR3 extends over 16 amino acids. CDR3 sequence reads: CASSDWTSRTYNEQFF. Here the CDR3 DNA reads TGTGCCAGTAGTGACTGGACTAGCCGGACCTACAATGAGCAGTTCTTC.

J is TRBJ2-6 and V is TRBV6-5; TRBD1 is a possible D gene (5 bases). Between the trimmed V and J ends, which lost 6 bases and 2 bases, there was a span of 11 bases. Germline V lookup: CDR1 MNHEY, CDR2 SVGAGI. The CDR3 length is 15 residues. The DNA of the CDR3 is TGTGCCAGCAGACTAACAGGACCTGGGGCCAACGTCCTGACTTTC. As protein: CASRLTGPGANVLTF.

This chain uses TRBV29-1 with TRBJ1-2; D call uncertain. V was shortened by 5 bases and J by 2 bases, with 9 bases between the two germline ends. The CDR3 length is 12 residues. The germline CDR1 and CDR2 sequences are SQVTM and ANQGSEA. The CDR3 nucleotides are TGCAGCGTTCGGGAACAGAACTATGGCTACACCTTC. It specifies CSVREQNYGYTF.

The rearrangement joins TRBV5-6 to TRBJ2-1; TRBD2 matches at 14 bases. Germline V lookup: CDR1 SGHDT, CDR2 YYEEEE. J was trimmed by 9 bases and V by 4 bases; bases with no gene match: 6. The CDR3 sequence is 15 residues long. DNA for the CDR3: TGTGCCAGCAGCCTGGGACTAGCGGGAGTTAGTGAGCAGTTCTTC. This codes for CASSLGLAGVSEQFF.

The rearrangement links TRBV9 to TRBJ2-1; 7 bases are a match to TRBD2. With 4 bases clipped from V and 6 bases from J, the junction kept 13 bases outside the gene matches. CDR3 length equals 16 residues. The germline V gene encodes CDR1 SGDLS and CDR2 YYNGEE. The CDR3 protein is CASSSLGGRAVNEQFF. The CDR3 region has the DNA TGTGCCAGCAGCTCCCTTGGGGGGAGGGCTGTCAATGAGCAGTTCTTC.

The rearrangement uses TRBV6-5 and TRBJ1-2, with a possible D match to TRBD1 (5 bases). Per germline, CDR1 MNHEY and CDR2 SVGAGI. V dropped 10 bases and J dropped 4 bases, with 19 bases sitting between them. The CDR3 loop spans 14 amino acids. CDR3 residues: CATLGWPGGYGYTF. CDR3 sequence (DNA): TGTGCCACCCTTGGCTGGCCCGGGGGCTATGGCTACACCTTC.

This rearrangement joins TRBV7-9 to TRBJ1-5; 7 bases align to TRBD1. This CDR3 comprises 16 residues. Germline V lookup: CDR1 SEHNR, CDR2 FQNEAQ (reference sequence). With V trimmed by 5 bases and J by 0 bases, 7 bases remained unmatched. CDR3 nucleotides: TGTGCCAGCAGCGGGCCCGGGACAGATAGCAATCAGCCCCAGCATTTT. Its translation is CASSGPGTDSNQPQHF.

This clone has only a few counts. The genes are TRBV5-6 and TRBJ2-7; tentatively, D is TRBD1 (5 bases). Trimming left V 4 bases short and J 8 bases short, with 16 bases between. CDR1 and CDR2 from the germline V gene are SGHDT and YYEEEE. The CDR3 loop spans 13 amino acids. The DNA of the CDR3 is TGTGCCAGCAGCCCTATGCAAGACAGCAAGCAGTACTTC. This codes for CASSPMQDSKQYF.

The rearrangement uses TRBV10-3 and TRBJ1-4; 8 bases are a match to TRBD1. The CDR3 length is 15 residues. The germline gives CDR1 ENHRY, CDR2 SYGVKD. The ends lost 4 bases at V and 8 bases at J; junction bases unmatched: 9. The CDR3 region has the DNA TGTGCCATCAGTGTTGGACAGGGCGTTCGGGAAAAACTGTTTTTT. This gives the protein CAISVGQGVREKLFF.

This rearrangement joins TRBV27 to TRBJ1-2; TRBD1 aligns across 11 bases. CDR3 length: 15 amino acids. Germline V gene data show CDR1 as MNHEY and CDR2 as SMNVEV (reference sequence). Trimming removed 3 bases from V and 6 bases from J; junction bases left unmatched: 6. CDR3 sequence: CASSFLPGQGDGYTF. CDR3 bases: TGTGCCAGCAGTTTCCTGCCGGGACAGGGGGATGGCTACACCTTC.

In regard to this clone: Here the CDR3 omits its conserved ending phenylalanine or tryptophan, so a read error is the likely source. No DNA is shown, since the ends of the CDR3 on it are uncertain; the CDR3 is the one TCRdb lists. The chain joins TRBV4-2 to TRBJ1-3; whether TRBD1, the table's D call, matches the DNA was not checked. With termini counted, the CDR3 has 14 amino acids. Germline assignment: CDR1 LGHNA and CDR2 YNFKEQ. The CDR3 spells CASSDRQGKSPILL.

The V and J genes are TRBV29-1 and TRBJ2-1; 7 bases map to TRBD1. CDR1 and CDR2 from the germline V gene are SQVTM and ANQGSEA. The CDR3 length is 14 residues. Trimming at V came to 3 bases and at J to 6 bases, leaving 8 bases not matched to a gene. CDR3 residues: CSVETGSEANEQFF. The CDR3 DNA sequence: TGCAGCGTTGAGACAGGGTCCGAGGCCAATGAGCAGTTCTTC.

The rearrangement joins TRBV19 to TRBJ1-2; 7 bases fit TRBD1. The germline CDR1 and CDR2 sequences are LNHDA and SQIVND (reference sequence). The CDR3 is 13 amino acids. The trim removed 3 bases at V and 7 bases at J, leaving 5 bases unmatched. CDR3 bases: TGTGCCAGTAGTATGAACAGGGGAGGTGGCTACACCTTC. Its translation: CASSMNRGGGYTF.

The V and J genes are TRBV6-1 and TRBJ2-1; D is uncertain. V was pared by 2 bases and J by 7 bases, with 12 bases between. Germline CDR1 is MNHNS and CDR2 is SASEGT. The CDR3 has 14 amino acids. The DNA for the CDR3 is TGTGCCAGCAGTGAACGGTGGCTAGTGAATGAGCAGTTCTTC. Encoded protein: CASSERWLVNEQFF.

The chain carries TRBV27 and TRBJ1-1, with a possible D match to TRBD1 (6 bases). The V end lost 3 bases, the J end lost 1 base, and 9 bases lay between the germline ends. Looked up from germline, CDR1 is MNHEY and CDR2 is SMNVEV (reference sequence). The CDR3 consists of 14 residues. The CDR3: CASSFWGPNTEAFF. In DNA, the CDR3 is TGTGCCAGCAGTTTCTGGGGGCCGAACACTGAAGCTTTCTTT.

CDR3 nucleotides: TGTGCCAGCAGCTTAATCGGGGGGGCTGAAGCTTTCTTT. It codes for CASSLIGGAEAFF. The chain is built from TRBV11-2 and TRBJ1-1, with D possibly matching TRBD1 (5 bases). The germline gives CDR1 SGHAT, CDR2 FQNNGV. Trimming removed 2 bases at V and 6 bases at J, with 10 bases between. The CDR3 has 13 amino acids.

This clone was counted once. The CDR3 protein is CASSLYLGGYNEQFF. CDR3 nucleotides: TGTGCCAGCAGCTTATATCTAGGAGGATACAATGAGCAGTTCTTC. The gene calls are TRBV13 and TRBJ2-1; TRBD2 might be the D (5 bases). V gave up 2 bases and J gave up 4 bases, with 12 bases separating them. CDR1 and CDR2 from the germline V gene are PRHDT and FYEKMQ (reference sequence). The CDR3 sequence is 15 residues long.

The chain employs TRBV11-2 and TRBJ1-1; D might be TRBD1 (6 bases). The CDR3 has 14 amino acids. Trimming cost V 4 bases and J 3 bases, with 12 bases left between them. The germline V gene has CDR1 SGHAT and CDR2 FQNNGV. The CDR3 sequence is CASSSHRAYTEAFF. DNA of the CDR3: TGTGCCAGCAGCTCTCACAGGGCTTACACTGAAGCTTTCTTT.

This chain links TRBV9 with TRBJ1-2; 9 bases match TRBD1. From germline, CDR1 is SGDLS and CDR2 YYNGEE. The CDR3 runs 12 residues. V was clipped by 5 bases and J by 8 bases; unmatched bases: 4. The CDR3 DNA reads TGTGCCAGCAGAACAGGGGGCAGAGGCTACACCTTC. This encodes CASRTGGRGYTF.